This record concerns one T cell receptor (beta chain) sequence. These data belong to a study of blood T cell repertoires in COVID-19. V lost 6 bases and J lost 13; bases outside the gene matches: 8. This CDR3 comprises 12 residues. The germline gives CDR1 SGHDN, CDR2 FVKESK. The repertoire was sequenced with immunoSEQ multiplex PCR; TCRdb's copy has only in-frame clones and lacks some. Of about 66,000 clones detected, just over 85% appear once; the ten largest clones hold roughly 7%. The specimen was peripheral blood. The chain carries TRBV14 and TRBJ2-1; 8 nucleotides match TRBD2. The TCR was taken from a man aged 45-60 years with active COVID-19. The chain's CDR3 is CASSVSGGYQFF. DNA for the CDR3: TGTGCCAGCAGTGTAAGCGGGGGCTACCAGTTCTTC.